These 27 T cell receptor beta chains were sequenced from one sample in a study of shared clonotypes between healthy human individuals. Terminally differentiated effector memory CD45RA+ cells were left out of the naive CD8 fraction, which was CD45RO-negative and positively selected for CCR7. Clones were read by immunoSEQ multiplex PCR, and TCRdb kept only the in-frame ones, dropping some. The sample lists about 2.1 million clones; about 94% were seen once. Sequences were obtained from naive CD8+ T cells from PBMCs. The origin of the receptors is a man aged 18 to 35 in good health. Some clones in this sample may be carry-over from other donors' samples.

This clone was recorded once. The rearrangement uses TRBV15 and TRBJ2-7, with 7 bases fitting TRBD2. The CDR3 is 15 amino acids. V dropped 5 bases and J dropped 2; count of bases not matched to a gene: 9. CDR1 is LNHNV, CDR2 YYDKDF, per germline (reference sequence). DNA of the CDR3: TGTGCCACCAGCCCGAGCGGGGATTCTGCCTACGAGCAGTACTTC. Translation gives CATSPSGDSAYEQYF.

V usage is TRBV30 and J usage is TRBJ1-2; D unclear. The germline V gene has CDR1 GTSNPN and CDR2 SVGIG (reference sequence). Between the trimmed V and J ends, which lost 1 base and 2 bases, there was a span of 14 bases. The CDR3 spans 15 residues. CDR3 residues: CAWSGISSINYGYTF. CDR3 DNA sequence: TGTGCCTGGAGTGGCATCAGCTCGATCAACTATGGCTACACCTTC.

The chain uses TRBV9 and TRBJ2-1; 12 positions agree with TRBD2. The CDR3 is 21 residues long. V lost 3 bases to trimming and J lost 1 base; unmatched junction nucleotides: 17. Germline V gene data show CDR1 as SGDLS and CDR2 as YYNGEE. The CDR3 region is CASSDRLAGESKTYSYNEQFF. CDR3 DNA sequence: TGTGCCAGCAGCGACCGACTAGCGGGAGAATCCAAAACCTATTCCTACAATGAGCAGTTCTTC. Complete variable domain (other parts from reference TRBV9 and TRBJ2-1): DSGVTQTPKHLITATGQRVTLRCSPRSGDLSVYWYQQSLDQGLQFLIQYYNGEERAKGNILERFSAQQFPDLHSELNLSSLELGDSALYFCASSDRLAGESKTYSYNEQFFGPGTRLTVL.

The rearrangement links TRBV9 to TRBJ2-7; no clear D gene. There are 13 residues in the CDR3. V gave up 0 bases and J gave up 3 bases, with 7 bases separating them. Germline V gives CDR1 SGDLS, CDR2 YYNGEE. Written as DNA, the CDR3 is TGTGCCAGCAGCGTAGAAGGGATCTACGAGCAGTACTTC. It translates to CASSVEGIYEQYF.

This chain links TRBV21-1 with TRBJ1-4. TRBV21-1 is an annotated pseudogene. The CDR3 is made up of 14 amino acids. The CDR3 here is CASSKEQRDEKLFF. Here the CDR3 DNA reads TGTGCCAGCAGCAAAGAACAGAGGGATGAAAAACTGTTTTTT.

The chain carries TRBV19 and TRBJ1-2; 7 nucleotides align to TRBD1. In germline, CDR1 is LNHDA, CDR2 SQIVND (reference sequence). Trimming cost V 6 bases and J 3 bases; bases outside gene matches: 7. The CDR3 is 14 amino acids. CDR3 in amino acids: CASSSRTGDYGYTF. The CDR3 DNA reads TGTGCCAGTAGCTCACGGACAGGCGACTATGGCTACACCTTC.

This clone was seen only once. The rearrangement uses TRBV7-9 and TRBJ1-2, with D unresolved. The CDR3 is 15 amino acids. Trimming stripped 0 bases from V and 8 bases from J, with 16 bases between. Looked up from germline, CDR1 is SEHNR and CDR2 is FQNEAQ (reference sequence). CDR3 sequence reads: CASSLALKTGGGYTF. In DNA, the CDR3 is TGTGCCAGCAGCTTAGCGCTGAAAACCGGAGGAGGCTACACCTTC.

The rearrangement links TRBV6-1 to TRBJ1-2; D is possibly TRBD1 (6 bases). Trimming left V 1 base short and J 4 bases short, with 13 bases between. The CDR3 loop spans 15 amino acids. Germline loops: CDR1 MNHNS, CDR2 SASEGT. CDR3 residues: CASSEVRTVIYGYTF. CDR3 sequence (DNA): TGTGCCAGCAGTGAAGTACGGACAGTGATCTATGGCTACACCTTC.

The CDR3, as DNA: TGTGCCAGCAGCTTATTTCTCAATGAGCAGTTCTTC. Protein sequence: CASSLFLNEQFF. The chain is built from TRBV7-8 and TRBJ2-1; no clear D gene. Germline CDR1 and CDR2: SGHVS and FQNEAQ. The CDR3 is 12 amino acids. Deletions cut 2 bases from V and 6 bases from J, with 5 bases between. Drawing the rest from reference TRBV7-8 and TRBJ2-1, the complete variable domain is GAGVSQSPRYKVAKRGQDVALRCDPISGHVSLFWYQQALGQGPEFLTYFQNEAQLDKSGLPSDRFFAERPEGSVSTLKIQRTQQEDSAVYLCASSLFLNEQFFGPGTRLTVL.

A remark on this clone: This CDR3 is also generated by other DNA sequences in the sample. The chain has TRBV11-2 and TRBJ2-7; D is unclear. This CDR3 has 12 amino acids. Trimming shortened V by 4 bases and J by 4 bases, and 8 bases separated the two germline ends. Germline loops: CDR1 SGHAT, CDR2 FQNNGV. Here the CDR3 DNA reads TGTGCCAGCAGCTCCCGAGCGTACGAGCAGTACTTC. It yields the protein CASSSRAYEQYF.

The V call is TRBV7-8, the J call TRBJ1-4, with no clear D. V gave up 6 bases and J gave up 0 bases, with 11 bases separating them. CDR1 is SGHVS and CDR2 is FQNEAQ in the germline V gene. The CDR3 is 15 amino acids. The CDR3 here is CASSWDPATNEKLFF. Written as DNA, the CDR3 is TGTGCCAGCAGTTGGGATCCCGCAACTAATGAAAAACTGTTTTTT.

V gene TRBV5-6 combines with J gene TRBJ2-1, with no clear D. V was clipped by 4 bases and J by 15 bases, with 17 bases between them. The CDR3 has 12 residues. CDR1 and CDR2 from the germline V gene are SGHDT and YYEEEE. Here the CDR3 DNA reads TGTGCCAGCAGCCTTGGCGCCCTAAGCCCGTTCTTC. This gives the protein CASSLGALSPFF.

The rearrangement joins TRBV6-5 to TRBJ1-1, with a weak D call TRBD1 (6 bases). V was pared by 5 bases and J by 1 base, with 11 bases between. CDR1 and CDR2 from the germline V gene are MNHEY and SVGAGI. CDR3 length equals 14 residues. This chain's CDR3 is CASSPLTGNTEAFF. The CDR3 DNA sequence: TGTGCCAGCAGTCCGTTGACAGGGAACACTGAAGCTTTCTTT.

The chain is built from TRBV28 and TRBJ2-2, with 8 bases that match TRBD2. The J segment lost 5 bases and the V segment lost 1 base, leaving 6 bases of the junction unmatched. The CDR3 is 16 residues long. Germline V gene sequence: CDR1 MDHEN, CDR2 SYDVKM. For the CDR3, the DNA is TGTGCCAGCAGTTTATACAGCGGGAGTGATACCGGGGAGCTGTTTTTT. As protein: CASSLYSGSDTGELFF. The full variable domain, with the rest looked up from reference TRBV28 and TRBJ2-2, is DVKVTQSSRYLVKRTGEKVFLECVQDMDHENMFWYRQDPGLGLRLIYFSYDVKMKEKGDIPEGYSVSREKKERFSLILESASTNQTSMYLCASSLYSGSDTGELFFGEGSRLTVL.

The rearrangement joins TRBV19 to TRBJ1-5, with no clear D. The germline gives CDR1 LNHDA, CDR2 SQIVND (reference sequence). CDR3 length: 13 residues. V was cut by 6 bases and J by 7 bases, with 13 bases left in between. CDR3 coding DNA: TGTGCCAGTAGGTCGGCAGTTGGCCAGCCCCAGCATTTT. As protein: CASRSAVGQPQHF.

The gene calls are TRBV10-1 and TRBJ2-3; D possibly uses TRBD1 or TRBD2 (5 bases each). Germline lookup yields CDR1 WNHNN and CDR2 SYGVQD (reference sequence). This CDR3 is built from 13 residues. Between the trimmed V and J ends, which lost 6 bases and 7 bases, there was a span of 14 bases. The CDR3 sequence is CASSPGPRYTQYF. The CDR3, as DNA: TGCGCCAGCAGCCCGGGACCGAGGTATACGCAGTATTTT.

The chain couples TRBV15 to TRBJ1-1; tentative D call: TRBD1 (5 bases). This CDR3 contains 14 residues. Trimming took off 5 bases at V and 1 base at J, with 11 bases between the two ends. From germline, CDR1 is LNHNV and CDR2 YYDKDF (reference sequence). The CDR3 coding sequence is TGTGCCACCAGCCCGGGACGGGAGAACACTGAAGCTTTCTTT. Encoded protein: CATSPGRENTEAFF.

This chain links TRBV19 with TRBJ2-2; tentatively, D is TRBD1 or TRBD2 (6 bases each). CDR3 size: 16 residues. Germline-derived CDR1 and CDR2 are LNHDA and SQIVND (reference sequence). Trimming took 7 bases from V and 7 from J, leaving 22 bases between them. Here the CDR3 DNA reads TGTGCCAGTACCGTTCGTCCCGGGGGCGCGGACGGGGAGCTGTTTTTT. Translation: CASTVRPGGADGELFF.

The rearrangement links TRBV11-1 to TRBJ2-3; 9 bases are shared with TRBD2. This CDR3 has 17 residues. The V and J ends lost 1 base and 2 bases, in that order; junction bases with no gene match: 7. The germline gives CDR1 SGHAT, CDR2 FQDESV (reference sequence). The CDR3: CASSLEHGGRATDTQYF. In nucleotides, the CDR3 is TGTGCCAGCAGCTTAGAGCACGGCGGGAGGGCCACAGATACGCAGTATTTT.

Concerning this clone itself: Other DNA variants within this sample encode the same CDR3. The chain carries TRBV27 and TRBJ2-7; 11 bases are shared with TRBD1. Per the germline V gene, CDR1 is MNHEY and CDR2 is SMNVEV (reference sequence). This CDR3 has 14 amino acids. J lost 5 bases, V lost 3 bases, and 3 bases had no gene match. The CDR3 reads CASSLGTGGHEQYF. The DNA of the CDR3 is TGTGCCAGCAGTTTGGGGACAGGGGGGCACGAGCAGTACTTC.

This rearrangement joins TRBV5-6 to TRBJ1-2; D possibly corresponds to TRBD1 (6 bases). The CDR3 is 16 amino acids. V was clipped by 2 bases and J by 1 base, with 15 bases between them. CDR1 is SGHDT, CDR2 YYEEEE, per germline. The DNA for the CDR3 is TGTGCCAGCAGCTTTTCCGGACAGAGAAGTAACTATGGCTACACCTTC. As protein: CASSFSGQRSNYGYTF.

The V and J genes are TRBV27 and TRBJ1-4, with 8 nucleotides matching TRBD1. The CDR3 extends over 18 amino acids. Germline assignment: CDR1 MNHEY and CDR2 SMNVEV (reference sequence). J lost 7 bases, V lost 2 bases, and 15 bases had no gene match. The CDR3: CASSLRGQASKSGEKLFF. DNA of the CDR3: TGTGCCAGCAGTTTAAGGGGACAGGCCAGCAAGAGTGGTGAAAAACTGTTTTTT.

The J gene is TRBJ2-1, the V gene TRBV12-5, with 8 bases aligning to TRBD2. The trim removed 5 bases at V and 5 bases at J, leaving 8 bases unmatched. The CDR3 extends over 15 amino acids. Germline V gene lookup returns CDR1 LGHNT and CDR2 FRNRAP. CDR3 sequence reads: CASGPGLGQHNEQFF. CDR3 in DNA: TGTGCTAGTGGTCCGGGACTAGGACAACACAATGAGCAGTTCTTC.

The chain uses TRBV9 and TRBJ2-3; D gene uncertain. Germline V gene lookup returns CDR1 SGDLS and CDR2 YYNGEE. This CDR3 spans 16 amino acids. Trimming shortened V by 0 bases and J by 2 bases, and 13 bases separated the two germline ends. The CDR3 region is CASSVDPLKNTDTQYF. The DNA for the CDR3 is TGTGCCAGCAGCGTAGATCCACTAAAAAACACAGATACGCAGTATTTT.

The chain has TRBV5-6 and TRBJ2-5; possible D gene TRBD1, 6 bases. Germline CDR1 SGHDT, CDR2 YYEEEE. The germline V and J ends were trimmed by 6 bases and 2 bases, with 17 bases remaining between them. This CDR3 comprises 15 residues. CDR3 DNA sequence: TGTGCCAGCATCCACCCCCAGGGGCGGCAAGAGACCCAGTACTTC. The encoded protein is CASIHPQGRQETQYF.

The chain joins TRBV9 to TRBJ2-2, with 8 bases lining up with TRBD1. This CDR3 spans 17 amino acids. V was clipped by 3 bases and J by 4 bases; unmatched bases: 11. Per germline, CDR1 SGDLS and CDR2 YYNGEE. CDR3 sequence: CASSAPRTGRSTGELFF. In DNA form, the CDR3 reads TGTGCCAGCAGCGCCCCCCGGACAGGGCGCTCCACCGGGGAGCTGTTTTTT. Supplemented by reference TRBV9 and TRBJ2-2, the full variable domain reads DSGVTQTPKHLITATGQRVTLRCSPRSGDLSVYWYQQSLDQGLQFLIQYYNGEERAKGNILERFSAQQFPDLHSELNLSSLELGDSALYFCASSAPRTGRSTGELFFGEGSRLTVL.

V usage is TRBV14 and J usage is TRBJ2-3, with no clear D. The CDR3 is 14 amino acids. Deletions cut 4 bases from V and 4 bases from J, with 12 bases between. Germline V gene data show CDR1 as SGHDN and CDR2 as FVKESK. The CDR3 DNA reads TGTGCCAGCAGCCTCGACATGGACGCAGATACGCAGTATTTT. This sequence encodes CASSLDMDADTQYF.